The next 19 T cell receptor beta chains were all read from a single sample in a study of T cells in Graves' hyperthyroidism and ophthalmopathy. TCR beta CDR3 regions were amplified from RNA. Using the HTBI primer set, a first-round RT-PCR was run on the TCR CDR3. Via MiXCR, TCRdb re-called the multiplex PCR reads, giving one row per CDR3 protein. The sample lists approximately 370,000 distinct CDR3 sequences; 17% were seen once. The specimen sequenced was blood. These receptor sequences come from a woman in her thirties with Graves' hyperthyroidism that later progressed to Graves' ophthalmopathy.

This CDR3 reads CSAWGGQGARQGTGELFF. CDR3 sequence (DNA): TGCAGCGCCTGGGGAGGACAGGGGGCCCGCCAAGGGACCGGGGAGCTGTTTTTT. The gene calls are TRBV29-1 and TRBJ2-2; TRBD1 agrees at 11 bases. In germline, CDR1 is SQVTM, CDR2 ANQGSEA. V lost 7 bases to trimming and J lost 5 bases; unmatched junction nucleotides: 18. The CDR3 length is 18 residues.

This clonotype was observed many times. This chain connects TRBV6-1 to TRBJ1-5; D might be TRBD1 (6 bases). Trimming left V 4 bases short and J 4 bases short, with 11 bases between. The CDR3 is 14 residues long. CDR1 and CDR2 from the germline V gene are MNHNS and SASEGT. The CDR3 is CASSVRGANQPQHF. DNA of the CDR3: TGTGCCAGCAGTGTCAGGGGCGCGAATCAGCCCCAGCATTTT.

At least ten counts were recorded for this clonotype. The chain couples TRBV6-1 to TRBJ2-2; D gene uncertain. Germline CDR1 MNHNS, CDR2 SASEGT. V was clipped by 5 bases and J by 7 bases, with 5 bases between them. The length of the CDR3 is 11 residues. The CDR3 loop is CASSPHGELFF. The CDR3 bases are TGTGCCAGCAGTCCTCACGGGGAGCTGTTTTTT.

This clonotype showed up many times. The CDR3 DNA reads as TGTGCCAGCAGCCAACGAAGGGATTTGCAAGAGACCCAGTACTTC. It translates to CASSQRRDLQETQYF. The chain links TRBV3-1 to TRBJ2-5; the D is unclear. CDR3 length equals 15 residues. Trimming removed 2 bases from V and 2 bases from J, with 12 bases in between. Germline V CDR1 and CDR2: LGHDT, YNNKEL (reference sequence).

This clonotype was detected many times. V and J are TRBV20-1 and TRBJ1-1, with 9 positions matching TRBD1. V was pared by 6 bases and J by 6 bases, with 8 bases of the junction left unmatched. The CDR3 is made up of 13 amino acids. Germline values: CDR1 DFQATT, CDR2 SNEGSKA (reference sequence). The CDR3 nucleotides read TGCAGTGCCCGGGGACAGGGATTGGCTGAAGCTTTCTTT. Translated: CSARGQGLAEAFF.

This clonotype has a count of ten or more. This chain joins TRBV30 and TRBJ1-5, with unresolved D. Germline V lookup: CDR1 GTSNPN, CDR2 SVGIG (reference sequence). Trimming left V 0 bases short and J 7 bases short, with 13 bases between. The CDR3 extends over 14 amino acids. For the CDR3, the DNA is TGTGCCTGGAGTGTACGGGCAGGCGAACAGCCCCAGCATTTT. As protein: CAWSVRAGEQPQHF.

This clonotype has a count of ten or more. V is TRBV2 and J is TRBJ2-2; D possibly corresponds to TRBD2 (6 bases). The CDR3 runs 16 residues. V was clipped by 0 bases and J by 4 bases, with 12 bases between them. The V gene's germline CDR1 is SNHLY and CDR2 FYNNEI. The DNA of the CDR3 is TGTGCCAGCAGTGAAGCTGGAGGGATAATCACCGGGGAGCTGTTTTTT. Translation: CASSEAGGIITGELFF. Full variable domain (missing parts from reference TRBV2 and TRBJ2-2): EPEVTQTPSHQVTQMGQEVILRCVPISNHLYFYWYRQILGQKVEFLVSFYNNEISEKSEIFDDQFSVERPDGSNFTLKIRSTKLEDSAMYFCASSEAGGIITGELFFGEGSRLTVL.

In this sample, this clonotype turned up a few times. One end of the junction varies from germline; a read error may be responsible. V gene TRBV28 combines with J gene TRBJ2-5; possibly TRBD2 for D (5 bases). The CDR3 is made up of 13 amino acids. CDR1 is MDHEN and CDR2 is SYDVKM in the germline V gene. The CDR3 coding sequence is TGTGCCAGCAGTTTTGTGGGTAGGGAGACCCAGTGCTTC. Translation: CASSFVGRETQCF.

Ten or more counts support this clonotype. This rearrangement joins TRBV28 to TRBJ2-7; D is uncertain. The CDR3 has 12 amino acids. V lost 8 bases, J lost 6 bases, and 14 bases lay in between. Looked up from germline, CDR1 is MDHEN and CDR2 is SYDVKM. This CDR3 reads CASGPNSLEQYF. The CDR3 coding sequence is TGTGCCAGCGGACCGAATTCCCTCGAGCAGTACTTC. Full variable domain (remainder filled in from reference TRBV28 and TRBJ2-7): DVKVTQSSRYLVKRTGEKVFLECVQDMDHENMFWYRQDPGLGLRLIYFSYDVKMKEKGDIPEGYSVSREKKERFSLILESASTNQTSMYLCASGPNSLEQYFGPGTRLTVT.

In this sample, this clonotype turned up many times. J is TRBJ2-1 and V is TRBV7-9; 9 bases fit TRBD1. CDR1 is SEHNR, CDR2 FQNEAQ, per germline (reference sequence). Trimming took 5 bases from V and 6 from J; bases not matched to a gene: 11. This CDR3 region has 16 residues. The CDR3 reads CASSPRTGQGTNEQFF. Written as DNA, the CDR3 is TGTGCCAGCAGCCCCCGTACGGGACAGGGAACCAATGAGCAGTTCTTC.

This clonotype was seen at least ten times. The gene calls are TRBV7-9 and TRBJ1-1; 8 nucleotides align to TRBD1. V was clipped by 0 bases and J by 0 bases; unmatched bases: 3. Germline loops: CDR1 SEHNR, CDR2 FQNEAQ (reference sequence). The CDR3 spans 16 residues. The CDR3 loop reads CASSLARTGMNTEAFF. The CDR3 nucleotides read TGTGCCAGCAGCTTAGCTCGGACAGGGATGAACACTGAAGCTTTCTTT. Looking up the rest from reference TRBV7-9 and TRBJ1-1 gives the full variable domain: DTGVSQNPRHKITKRGQNVTFRCDPISEHNRLYWYRQTLGQGPEFLTYFQNEAQLEKSRLLSDRFSAERPKGSFSTLEIQRTEQGDSAMYLCASSLARTGMNTEAFFGQGTRLTVV.

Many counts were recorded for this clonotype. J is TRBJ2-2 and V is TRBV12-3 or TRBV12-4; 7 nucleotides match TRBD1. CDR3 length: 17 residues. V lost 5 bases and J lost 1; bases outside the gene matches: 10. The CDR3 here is CASSPRTGALNTGELFF. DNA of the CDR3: TGTGCCAGCAGTCCACGGACAGGTGCCCTGAACACCGGGGAGCTGTTTTTT.

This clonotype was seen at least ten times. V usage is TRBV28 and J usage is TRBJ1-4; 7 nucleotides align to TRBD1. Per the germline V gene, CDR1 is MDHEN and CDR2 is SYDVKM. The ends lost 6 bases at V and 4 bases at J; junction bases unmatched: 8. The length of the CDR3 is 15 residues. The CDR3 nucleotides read TGTGCCAGCAGATTCACCGGGACAGATAATGAAAAACTGTTTTTT. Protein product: CASRFTGTDNEKLFF.

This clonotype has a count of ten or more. The CDR3 is CASSLSPPTVTEAFF. The CDR3 nucleotides are TGTGCCAGCAGTTTATCCCCGCCGACTGTCACTGAAGCTTTCTTT. This sequence joins TRBV27 and TRBJ1-1, with D uncertain. CDR3 length: 15 residues. CDR1 is MNHEY, CDR2 SMNVEV, per germline (reference sequence). V lost 0 bases to trimming and J lost 4 bases, with 12 bases between them.

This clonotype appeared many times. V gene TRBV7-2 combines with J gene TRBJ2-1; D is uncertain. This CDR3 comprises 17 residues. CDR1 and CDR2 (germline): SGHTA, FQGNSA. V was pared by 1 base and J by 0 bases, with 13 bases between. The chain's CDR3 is CASSLGLVLNSYNEQFF. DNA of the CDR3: TGTGCCAGCAGCTTAGGGCTGGTCCTTAACTCCTACAATGAGCAGTTCTTC.

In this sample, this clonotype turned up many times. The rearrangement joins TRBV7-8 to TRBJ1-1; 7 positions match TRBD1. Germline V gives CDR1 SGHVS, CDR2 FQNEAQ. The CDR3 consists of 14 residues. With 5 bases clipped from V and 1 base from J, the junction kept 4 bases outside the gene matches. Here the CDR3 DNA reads TGTGCCAGCAGCCGGGACAGCCGGAACACTGAAGCTTTCTTT. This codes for CASSRDSRNTEAFF.

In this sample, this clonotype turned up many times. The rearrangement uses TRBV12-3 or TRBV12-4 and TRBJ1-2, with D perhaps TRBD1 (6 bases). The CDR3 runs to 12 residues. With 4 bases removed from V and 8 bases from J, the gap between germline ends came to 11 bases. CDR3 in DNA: TGTGCCAGCAGTTCAGGGGCGTACGGCTACACCTTC. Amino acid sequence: CASSSGAYGYTF.

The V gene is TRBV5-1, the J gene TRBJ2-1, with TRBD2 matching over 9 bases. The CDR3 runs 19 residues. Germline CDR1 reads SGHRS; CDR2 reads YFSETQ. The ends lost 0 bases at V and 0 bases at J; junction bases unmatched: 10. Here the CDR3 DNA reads TGCGCCAGCAGCTTGGGGCTAGCGGGAATCCTAAGCTCCTACAATGAGCAGTTCTTC. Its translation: CASSLGLAGILSSYNEQFF.

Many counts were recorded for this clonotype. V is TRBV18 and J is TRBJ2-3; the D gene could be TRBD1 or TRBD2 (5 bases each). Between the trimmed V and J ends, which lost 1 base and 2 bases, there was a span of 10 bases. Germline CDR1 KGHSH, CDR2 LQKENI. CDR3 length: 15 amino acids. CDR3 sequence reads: CASSPLEGHTDTQYF. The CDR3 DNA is TGTGCCAGCTCACCACTCGAGGGGCACACAGATACGCAGTATTTT.